Shown below are 10 T cell receptor beta chains from a single sample sequenced in a study of blood T cell repertoires in COVID-19. TCRdb's table, derived via immunoSEQ multiplex PCR, lists solely in-frame clones and lacks some. There are 75,000 to 95,000 clones in the sample; roughly 80% occur only once, and 27% lies in the top ten. The material sequenced was peripheral blood. The receptors come from a human donor in a cohort sampled during active COVID-19.

In nucleotides, the CDR3 is TGCGCCAGCAGCGAAAGACAGGGAAACACCGGGGAGCTGTTTTTT. Residues: CASSERQGNTGELFF. The chain employs TRBV5-1 and TRBJ2-2, with TRBD1 identical over 7 bases. Germline CDR1 SGHRS, CDR2 YFSETQ. Trimming cost V 4 bases and J 2 bases; bases outside gene matches: 5. The CDR3 contains 15 residues.

This chain uses TRBV4-1 with TRBJ2-3; TRBD1 matches 11 bases. This CDR3 comprises 16 residues. Germline lookup yields CDR1 MGHRA and CDR2 YSYEKL. V shed 2 bases and J 3 bases; nucleotides not matched to a gene: 4. CDR3 in amino acids: CASSQRTGGMTDTQYF. For the CDR3, the DNA is TGCGCCAGCAGCCAACGGACAGGGGGCATGACAGATACGCAGTATTTT.

The J gene is TRBJ2-3, the V gene TRBV6-5, with 10 bases identical to TRBD1. The CDR3 sequence is 15 residues long. J lost 3 bases, V lost 5 bases, and 5 bases had no gene match. Germline V lookup: CDR1 MNHEY, CDR2 SVGAGI. CDR3 residues: CASSTSGQGTDTQYF. CDR3 in DNA: TGTGCCAGCAGTACCTCGGGACAGGGGACAGATACGCAGTATTTT.

This sequence joins TRBV5-8 and TRBJ2-3; maybe TRBD2 (6 bases). The CDR3 consists of 17 residues. Germline V gene sequence: CDR1 SGHTS, CDR2 YDEGEE. Trimming took 0 bases from V and 2 from J, leaving 16 bases between them. CDR3 sequence (DNA): TGTGCCAGCAGCTTGGATGGCGGGACCCTGATCACAGATACGCAGTATTTT. It translates to CASSLDGGTLITDTQYF.

CDR3 residues: CASRPRGAGLGYEQYF. CDR3 nucleotide sequence: TGTGCAAGTCGCCCCCGGGGGGCAGGGCTGGGCTACGAGCAGTACTTC. The V call is TRBV12-2, the J call TRBJ2-7; the table's D gene call, TRBD2, was not cross checked with the DNA. TRBV12-2 is tagged as a pseudogene. The CDR3 is 16 residues long.

The chain joins TRBV18 to TRBJ2-7; 9 bases fit TRBD1. Germline V gene sequence: CDR1 KGHSH, CDR2 LQKENI. With V trimmed by 3 bases and J by 2 bases, 5 bases remained unmatched. This CDR3 contains 15 residues. The CDR3 loop is CASSPGTGSPYEQYF. CDR3 in DNA: TGTGCCAGCTCACCTGGGACAGGGAGCCCCTACGAGCAGTACTTC.

The genes are TRBV5-1 and TRBJ2-6; TRBD1 aligns across 8 bases. Germline CDR1 is SGHRS and CDR2 is YFSETQ. J gave up 0 bases and V 6 bases, and 5 bases lay outside the gene matches. This CDR3 is built from 16 residues. The DNA for the CDR3 is TGCGCCAGCACCTGGACAGGGCCCTCTGGGGCCAACGTCCTGACTTTC. Its protein is CASTWTGPSGANVLTF.

The V and J genes are TRBV27 and TRBJ2-7; tentatively, D is TRBD2 (6 bases). The CDR3 runs 11 residues. Germline V CDR1 and CDR2: MNHEY, SMNVEV (reference sequence). Deletions cut 6 bases from V and 7 bases from J, with 10 bases between. DNA of the CDR3: TGTGCCAGCAGGATTAGCGGTGAGCAGTACTTC. Protein: CASRISGEQYF.

The rearrangement joins TRBV18 to TRBJ1-3, with D tentatively TRBD1 (6 bases). CDR1 KGHSH and CDR2 LQKENI come from the germline V gene. The CDR3 length is 15 residues. The V end lost 2 bases, the J end lost 1 base, and 9 bases lay between the germline ends. For the CDR3, the DNA is TGTGCCAGCTCACCATACAGGGAATCTGGAAACACCATATATTTT. Its translation: CASSPYRESGNTIYF.

This rearrangement joins TRBV3-1 (or the pseudogene TRBV3-2) to TRBJ1-2; 12 bases are a match to TRBD1. Germline trimming cut 4 bases from V and 4 bases from J; bases unmatched to any gene: 10. Germline CDR1 LGHDT, CDR2 YNNKEL (reference sequence). The CDR3 length is 17 residues. CDR3 DNA sequence: TGTGCCAGCAGCCCCGTATCGGGACAGGGGGCGAGCTATGGCTACACCTTC. Translated: CASSPVSGQGASYGYTF.